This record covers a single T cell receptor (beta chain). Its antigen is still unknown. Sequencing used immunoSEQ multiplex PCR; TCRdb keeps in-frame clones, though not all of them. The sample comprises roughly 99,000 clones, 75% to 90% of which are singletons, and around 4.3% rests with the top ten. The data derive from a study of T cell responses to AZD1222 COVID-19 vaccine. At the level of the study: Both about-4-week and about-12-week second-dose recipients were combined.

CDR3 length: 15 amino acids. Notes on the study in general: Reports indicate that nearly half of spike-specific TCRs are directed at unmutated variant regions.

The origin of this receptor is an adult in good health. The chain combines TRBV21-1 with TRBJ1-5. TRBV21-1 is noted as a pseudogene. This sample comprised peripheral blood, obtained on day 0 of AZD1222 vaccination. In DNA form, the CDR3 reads TGTGCCAGCAGCAAACCGGGGGGCGCTTATCAGCCCCAGCATTTT. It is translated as CASSKPGGAYQPQHF.